A single sample is the source of the 19 T cell receptor beta chains below, sequenced in a study of shared clonotypes between healthy human individuals. Repertoires were generated with immunoSEQ multiplex PCR, while TCRdb's copy carries only in-frame clones and drops some. The sample lists under 2,000,000 clones, about 95% occurring once. Positively selected for CCR7, the CD45RO-negative cells used as naive CD8 cells excluded terminally differentiated effector memory CD45RA+ cells. What was sequenced was naive CD8+ T cells sorted from blood. The receptor set was obtained from a man aged 18 to 35 in good health.

This chain links TRBV9 with TRBJ2-5, with D possibly being TRBD1 or TRBD2 (5 bases each). V dropped 0 bases and J dropped 1 base, with 13 bases sitting between them. CDR1 SGDLS and CDR2 YYNGEE come from the germline V gene. This CDR3 is built from 16 residues. The CDR3 DNA follows: TGTGCCAGCAGCGTAGCGGGGAAGGGGAGCCAAGAGACCCAGTACTTC. Amino acids: CASSVAGKGSQETQYF.

On this clone itself: Other DNA sequences in this specimen translate into the identical CDR3. The rearrangement links TRBV9 to TRBJ2-7; the D gene is possibly TRBD1 (5 bases). This CDR3 comprises 14 residues. Trimming cost V 0 bases and J 2 bases, with 9 bases left between them. The germline V gene has CDR1 SGDLS and CDR2 YYNGEE. This CDR3 reads CASSVGGSAYEQYF. The DNA for the CDR3 is TGTGCCAGCAGCGTAGGGGGCTCCGCCTACGAGCAGTACTTC.

The J gene is TRBJ1-1, the V gene TRBV13; no clear D gene. The V gene's germline CDR1 is PRHDT and CDR2 FYEKMQ (reference sequence). V was trimmed by 5 bases and J by 8 bases, leaving 12 bases between them. CDR3 size: 12 residues. The CDR3 nucleotides are TGTGCCAGCAGCAAGGACGGACTAGAAGCTTTCTTT. It encodes CASSKDGLEAFF.

This sequence joins TRBV4-2 and TRBJ2-7, with D maybe TRBD1 (6 bases). This CDR3 comprises 15 residues. CDR1 and CDR2 from the germline V gene are LGHNA and YNFKEQ. Trimming left V 3 bases short and J 0 bases short, with 12 bases between. CDR3 amino acids: CASSHNRDNSYEQYF. The CDR3 bases are TGTGCCAGCAGCCATAACCGGGACAACTCCTACGAGCAGTACTTC.

This sequence joins TRBV4-1 and TRBJ2-5; weak D call: TRBD1 (6 bases). Germline assignment: CDR1 MGHRA and CDR2 YSYEKL. CDR3 size: 15 residues. The V gene lost 1 base and the J gene lost 0 bases, with 9 bases spanning the gap. The CDR3 DNA follows: TGCGCCAGCAGCCAAGTACCAGGGGACCAAGAGACCCAGTACTTC. Translating it yields CASSQVPGDQETQYF.

The chain employs TRBV7-9 and TRBJ2-7, with D perhaps matching TRBD2 (5 bases). V dropped 3 bases and J dropped 3 bases, with 18 bases sitting between them. From germline, CDR1 is SEHNR and CDR2 FQNEAQ (reference sequence). The length of the CDR3 is 16 residues. The CDR3, as DNA: TGTGCCAGCAGCTTCAATCCACGGTACGGGAACTACGAGCAGTACTTC. This gives the protein CASSFNPRYGNYEQYF.

The rearrangement uses TRBV27 and TRBJ2-7; 9 nucleotides align to TRBD1. Germline CDR1 MNHEY, CDR2 SMNVEV (reference sequence). The CDR3 sequence is 13 residues long. Trimming took 6 bases from V and 3 from J; bases not matched to a gene: 3. The CDR3: CASRGTGIYEQYF. CDR3 bases: TGTGCCAGCAGGGGGACAGGGATCTACGAGCAGTACTTC.

The chain is built from TRBV15 and TRBJ1-1; no firm D call. The ends were cut back, 2 bases at V and 3 bases at J, with 10 bases in the middle. Germline loops: CDR1 LNHNV, CDR2 YYDKDF (reference sequence). The CDR3 runs 14 residues. Here the CDR3 DNA reads TGTGCCACCAGCAGAATTGACACATACACTGAAGCTTTCTTT. It yields the protein CATSRIDTYTEAFF. Full variable domain (outside the CDR3, taken from reference TRBV15 and TRBJ1-1): DAMVIQNPRYQVTQFGKPVTLSCSQTLNHNVMYWYQQKSSQAPKLLFHYYDKDFNNEADTPDNFQSRRPNTSFCFLDIRSPGLGDTAMYLCATSRIDTYTEAFFGQGTRLTVV.

Regarding this clone: Other DNA sequences in this specimen translate into the identical CDR3. The chain recombines TRBV27 with TRBJ2-7; the D is unclear. Germline assignment: CDR1 MNHEY and CDR2 SMNVEV (reference sequence). Trimming removed 3 bases from V and 0 bases from J, with 6 bases in between. This CDR3 is 13 amino acids long. In DNA, the CDR3 is TGTGCCAGCAGTTTCCAGAGCTCCTACGAGCAGTACTTC. This codes for CASSFQSSYEQYF.

The chain links TRBV4-1 to TRBJ2-1, with 9 nucleotides matching TRBD1. From germline, CDR1 is MGHRA and CDR2 YSYEKL. The ends lost 2 bases at V and 5 bases at J; junction bases unmatched: 4. The CDR3 has 15 residues. The chain's CDR3 is CASSQPGTGHNEQFF. CDR3 sequence (DNA): TGCGCCAGCAGCCAACCGGGGACAGGGCACAATGAGCAGTTCTTC.

There are a few counts of this clone. This same CDR3 is encoded by further DNA sequences in the sample. The chain recombines TRBV7-9 with TRBJ2-7; 8 nucleotides match TRBD1. Germline loops: CDR1 SEHNR, CDR2 FQNEAQ (reference sequence). With V trimmed by 3 bases and J by 2 bases, 0 bases remained unmatched. The CDR3 is 13 residues long. The DNA of the CDR3 is TGTGCCAGCAGCTTCAGGGGGCCCTACGAGCAGTACTTC. This gives the protein CASSFRGPYEQYF. The entire variable domain, with the rest obtained from reference TRBV7-9 and TRBJ2-7, is as follows: DTGVSQNPRHKITKRGQNVTFRCDPISEHNRLYWYRQTLGQGPEFLTYFQNEAQLEKSRLLSDRFSAERPKGSFSTLEIQRTEQGDSAMYLCASSFRGPYEQYFGPGTRLTVT.

The CDR3 DNA follows: TGCGCCAGCAGCCAAGATATCGAGGTGGACACTGAAGCTTTCTTT. Translating gives CASSQDIEVDTEAFF. V gene TRBV4-3 combines with J gene TRBJ1-1; D uncertain. Germline V lookup: CDR1 LGHNA, CDR2 YSLEER. This CDR3 spans 15 amino acids. V shed 0 bases and J shed 3 bases, with 11 bases lying between them.

The table lists this clone with a count of one. CDR3 protein: CASSVGASSSEQYF. CDR3 DNA sequence: TGTGCCAGTAGTGTCGGGGCTAGCTCCAGCGAGCAGTACTTC. This chain uses TRBV19 with TRBJ2-7; D is tentatively TRBD1 or TRBD2 (5 bases each). CDR1 and CDR2 (germline): LNHDA, SQIVND (reference sequence). V was cut by 5 bases and J by 6 bases, with 17 bases left in between. The CDR3 loop spans 14 amino acids.

The chain joins TRBV6-1 to TRBJ1-1, with 7 bases identical to TRBD1. V shed 3 bases and J 4 bases; nucleotides not matched to a gene: 8. The germline gives CDR1 MNHNS, CDR2 SASEGT. The length of the CDR3 is 15 residues. The CDR3 loop reads CASSEFRQGGTEAFF. CDR3 coding DNA: TGTGCCAGCAGTGAGTTCCGACAGGGCGGCACTGAAGCTTTCTTT.

With respect to this clone: Other DNA sequences in this specimen translate into the identical CDR3. This rearrangement joins TRBV27 to TRBJ2-1, with TRBD1 as a possible D gene (6 bases). Trimming took off 5 bases at V and 4 bases at J, with 9 bases between the two ends. CDR1 and CDR2 (germline): MNHEY, SMNVEV (reference sequence). The CDR3 is made up of 13 amino acids. Here the CDR3 reads CASSPQGYNEQFF. The CDR3 coding sequence is TGTGCCAGCAGTCCTCAGGGGTACAATGAGCAGTTCTTC.

CDR3 protein: CASSLVEDYTEAFF. The CDR3 region has the DNA TGTGCCAGCAGCTTGGTGGAGGATTACACTGAAGCTTTCTTT. The chain links TRBV5-4 to TRBJ1-1; D unclear. The V gene lost 0 bases and the J gene lost 3 bases, with 9 bases spanning the gap. This CDR3 is 14 amino acids long. CDR1 is SGHNT, CDR2 YYREEE, per germline (reference sequence).

This chain uses TRBV4-3 with TRBJ2-1, with 7 bases that match TRBD2. The germline CDR1 and CDR2 sequences are LGHNA and YSLEER. J lost 0 bases, V lost 0 bases, and 5 bases had no gene match. The CDR3 runs to 17 residues. CDR3 protein: CASSQDVASGSYNEQFF. In DNA form, the CDR3 reads TGCGCCAGCAGCCAAGATGTGGCTAGCGGCTCCTACAATGAGCAGTTCTTC.

The V gene is TRBV30, the J gene TRBJ2-7; 9 bases are shared with TRBD2. The CDR3 consists of 14 residues. Trimming removed 2 bases from V and 6 bases from J; junction bases left unmatched: 8. The germline V gene has CDR1 GTSNPN and CDR2 SVGIG (reference sequence). CDR3 sequence (DNA): TGTGCCTGGAGTCCCCTTAGCGGGAGAGTCGAGCAGTACTTC. The encoded protein is CAWSPLSGRVEQYF.

Notes on this clone: Within the sample, other DNA sequences also encode this same CDR3. The chain is built from TRBV7-8 and TRBJ2-7, with a weak D call TRBD1 (5 bases). V gave up 5 bases and J gave up 0 bases, with 11 bases separating them. CDR3 size: 14 residues. Germline V lookup: CDR1 SGHVS, CDR2 FQNEAQ. CDR3 in DNA: TGTGCCAGCAGCCCGCGACAGTCCTCCTACGAGCAGTACTTC. Translated, it gives CASSPRQSSYEQYF.